Below, 25 T cell receptor beta chains from the same sample are listed, as sequenced in a study of spatial heterogeneity in lung cancer. MiXCR was run by TCRdb on the 5' RACE reads, yielding one entry per CDR3 protein. The data hold just under 95,000 distinct CDR3 sequences, with 12% observed a single time. Time point defined: sample taken at primary tumor resection. Whole RNA obtained from tumor, nontumor lung or frozen PBMC underwent sequencing without sorting. The input for sequencing was PBMCs, taken at surgery. Every receptor here comes from a male donor with early-stage non-small cell lung cancer.

This rearrangement joins TRBV9 to TRBJ1-2; 9 positions agree with TRBD1. V was pared by 4 bases and J by 8 bases, with 9 bases of the junction left unmatched. CDR1 and CDR2 from the germline V gene are SGDLS and YYNGEE. This CDR3 contains 14 residues. CDR3 nucleotide sequence: TGTGCCAGCAGCATAGACGGGACAGGGATGGGCTACACCTTC. Translation gives CASSIDGTGMGYTF.

This clonotype was detected many times. The chain combines TRBV28 with TRBJ1-4; D gene unclear. Germline V gene sequence: CDR1 MDHEN, CDR2 SYDVKM. V gave up 4 bases and J gave up 5 bases, with 11 bases separating them. The CDR3 spans 14 residues. The CDR3 sequence: CASSSLELNEKLFF. CDR3 in DNA: TGTGCCAGCAGTTCCTTGGAACTGAATGAAAAACTGTTTTTT.

The CDR3 sequence: CASSPGDGGNQPQHF. CDR3 DNA sequence: TGTGCCAGCTCACCAGGGGATGGGGGCAATCAGCCCCAGCATTTT. The chain combines TRBV18 with TRBJ1-5; D not resolved. With 2 bases removed from V and 2 bases from J, the gap between germline ends came to 10 bases. CDR3 length equals 15 residues. CDR1 is KGHSH and CDR2 is LQKENI in the germline V gene. The full variable domain, in which reference TRBV18 and TRBJ1-5 provide the parts outside the CDR3, is NAGVMQNPRHLVRRRGQEARLRCSPMKGHSHVYWYRQLPEEGLKFMVYLQKENIIDESGMPKERFSAEFPKEGPSILRIQQVVRGDSAAYFCASSPGDGGNQPQHFGDGTRLSIL.

V and J are TRBV29-1 and TRBJ2-1, with a tentative D call TRBD2 (5 bases). The CDR3 spans 14 residues. The germline V gene has CDR1 SQVTM and CDR2 ANQGSEA. V lost 4 bases to trimming and J lost 3 bases, with 13 bases between them. For the CDR3, the DNA is TGCAGCGTTGCACGGGATCCAAACTACAATGAGCAGTTCTTC. It is translated as CSVARDPNYNEQFF.

This clonotype showed up just a few times. J is TRBJ2-3 and V is TRBV7-2; possible D gene TRBD2, 5 bases. CDR1 is SGHTA, CDR2 FQGNSA, per germline. Trimming removed 4 bases at V and 2 bases at J, with 13 bases between. This CDR3 contains 15 residues. CDR3 sequence reads: CASSWAGGYTDTQYF. The CDR3 region has the DNA TGTGCCAGCAGCTGGGCGGGCGGGTACACAGATACGCAGTATTTT.

This clonotype came up a few times. The rearrangement uses TRBV7-2 and TRBJ2-1; 8 bases are shared with TRBD2. V shed 4 bases and J 2 bases; nucleotides not matched to a gene: 10. CDR3 length equals 17 residues. Germline V gene data show CDR1 as SGHTA and CDR2 as FQGNSA. In DNA form, the CDR3 reads TGTGCCAGCAGCTCGCAAAGCGGGGGTCCCCCCTACAATGAGCAGTTCTTC. Translation: CASSSQSGGPPYNEQFF.

This sequence joins TRBV6-4 and TRBJ1-2, with D unresolved. V was shortened by 2 bases and J by 4 bases, with 20 bases between the two germline ends. Germline values: CDR1 MRHNA, CDR2 SNTAGT. The CDR3 contains 17 residues. Here the CDR3 DNA reads TGTGCCAGCAGTGACCTACCCGGACGGCCAAGGTTCTATGGCTACACCTTC. Protein product: CASSDLPGRPRFYGYTF.

The V and J genes are TRBV30 and TRBJ1-5; TRBD1 matches at 10 bases. The CDR3 has 13 amino acids. Germline V gene sequence: CDR1 GTSNPN, CDR2 SVGIG (reference sequence). V gave up 5 bases and J gave up 7 bases; unmatched junction bases: 5. CDR3 sequence: CAWGGTGDQPQHF. In nucleotides, the CDR3 is TGTGCCTGGGGCGGGACAGGGGACCAGCCCCAGCATTTT.

The chain joins TRBV12-3 or TRBV12-4 to TRBJ2-7, with D perhaps TRBD2 (7 bases). The CDR3 has 15 amino acids. Trimming removed 3 bases from V and 4 bases from J, with 16 bases in between. This CDR3 reads CASSFREDRPYEQYF. CDR3 sequence (DNA): TGTGCCAGCAGTTTCCGGGAGGACAGACCATACGAGCAGTACTTC.

Turning to this clonotype: The junction shows a germline mismatch at one end, possibly a read error. The chain is built from TRBV12-3 or TRBV12-4 and TRBJ1-1; a possible D gene is TRBD1 (5 bases). The CDR3 extends over 14 amino acids. This CDR3 is CASSLALGGTEAFF. In DNA form, the CDR3 reads TGTGCCAGCAGCTTAGCCCTTGGGGGGACTGAAGCTTTCTTT.

The table lists this clonotype with many counts. V gene TRBV14 combines with J gene TRBJ1-3, with D perhaps matching TRBD1 (6 bases). The CDR3 has 13 residues. Trimming removed 1 base from V and 7 bases from J, with 8 bases in between. The germline gives CDR1 SGHDN, CDR2 FVKESK. CDR3 sequence reads: CASSQGTVNTIYF. CDR3 DNA: TGTGCCAGCAGCCAAGGGACAGTCAACACCATATATTTT.

The table lists this clonotype with many counts. The chain employs TRBV12-3 or TRBV12-4 and TRBJ1-4, with D unclear. The V and J ends lost 10 bases and 5 bases respectively, with 14 bases between them. The CDR3 loop spans 13 amino acids. The CDR3 DNA reads TGTGCCACCCTAGGGTTGGCCAATGAAAAACTGTTTTTT. Protein product: CATLGLANEKLFF.

This clonotype came up a few times. The V gene is TRBV20-1, the J gene TRBJ2-3; 7 nucleotides line up with TRBD2. The CDR3 runs 12 residues. Germline V gene data show CDR1 as DFQATT and CDR2 as SNEGSKA (reference sequence). Trimming cost V 7 bases and J 14 bases; bases outside gene matches: 15. The CDR3 nucleotides read TGCAGTGATTCGACACTAGCGACTGTGGGGTATTTT. It yields the protein CSDSTLATVGYF.

This clonotype was counted between two and nine times. V usage is TRBV25-1 and J usage is TRBJ2-2; a possible D gene is TRBD1 (5 bases). The CDR3 sequence is 14 residues long. The V gene's germline CDR1 is MGHDK and CDR2 SYGVNS. V shed 4 bases and J shed 7 bases, with 13 bases lying between them. In nucleotides, the CDR3 is TGTGCCAGCAGTGCTTTTTGGCAGGGCGGGGAGCTGTTTTTT. This gives the protein CASSAFWQGGELFF.

This clonotype was counted a few times. The chain is built from TRBV6-5 and TRBJ1-1, with TRBD1 matching 7 bases. Trimming at V came to 2 bases and at J to 2 bases, leaving 8 bases not matched to a gene. There are 16 residues in the CDR3. The germline gives CDR1 MNHEY, CDR2 SVGAGI. CDR3 protein: CASSYREGAFNTEAFF. CDR3 nucleotide sequence: TGTGCCAGCAGTTACCGCGAGGGGGCTTTTAACACTGAAGCTTTCTTT.

A few counts support this clonotype. The rearrangement links TRBV4-3 to TRBJ2-4; possible D gene TRBD2, 6 bases. The germline gives CDR1 LGHNA, CDR2 YSLEER. CDR3 length: 14 amino acids. The V gene lost 4 bases and the J gene lost 5 bases, with 12 bases spanning the gap. The CDR3 here is CASSLVTGENIQYF. In DNA form, the CDR3 reads TGCGCCAGCAGCCTAGTAACGGGGGAAAACATTCAGTACTTC.

This clonotype was recorded a few times. The chain links TRBV15 to TRBJ2-7; D is ambiguous. The V end was cut by 6 bases, the J end by 3 bases, with 12 bases between. The CDR3 has 13 residues. Germline CDR1 LNHNV, CDR2 YYDKDF (reference sequence). The chain's CDR3 is CATSVGRSYEQYF. CDR3 DNA: TGTGCCACCAGTGTCGGACGAAGCTACGAGCAGTACTTC.

V is TRBV20-1 and J is TRBJ1-6, with 7 bases lining up with TRBD1. The length of the CDR3 is 14 residues. The ends lost 6 bases at V and 9 bases at J; junction bases unmatched: 11. Germline-derived CDR1 and CDR2 are DFQATT and SNEGSKA (reference sequence). The CDR3 here is CSATRQGVFSPLHF. The CDR3 DNA follows: TGCAGTGCCACCAGACAGGGCGTTTTTTCACCCCTCCACTTT.

The V call is TRBV24-1, the J call TRBJ2-1; D uncertain. The length of the CDR3 is 13 residues. With 4 bases removed from V and 7 bases from J, the gap between germline ends came to 10 bases. From germline, CDR1 is KGHDR and CDR2 SFDVKD. The CDR3 DNA reads TGTGCCACCAGTGAAGGACCCCTTAATGAGCAGTTCTTC. Protein: CATSEGPLNEQFF.

The chain has TRBV4-3 and TRBJ2-3; tentatively, D is TRBD2 (6 bases). Per the germline V gene, CDR1 is LGHNA and CDR2 is YSLEER. CDR3 length: 16 residues. Trimming shortened V by 1 base and J by 2 bases, and 13 bases separated the two germline ends. Written as DNA, the CDR3 is TGCGCCAGCAGCCAAGGGGCGGGGATTTACACAGATACGCAGTATTTT. It codes for CASSQGAGIYTDTQYF.

Comment on this clonotype: Sequence at one end of the junction differs from germline and may be a read error. Here the CDR3 reads CGSSRRDTEAFF. The DNA of the CDR3 is TGTGGCAGCAGTCGAAGAGACACTGAAGCTTTCTTT. This chain uses TRBV5-4 with TRBJ1-1; D is ambiguous. Germline CDR1 SGHNT, CDR2 YYREEE (reference sequence). The CDR3 consists of 12 residues.

The rearrangement joins TRBV19 to TRBJ2-7; D not resolved. The CDR3 runs 13 residues. Germline CDR1 and CDR2: LNHDA and SQIVND (reference sequence). V was shortened by 10 bases and J by 6 bases, with 19 bases between the two germline ends. CDR3 nucleotides: TGTGCCACCTCAGCCGGCAGAATTACCGAGCAGTACTTC. Its translation is CATSAGRITEQYF.

This clonotype was detected only a few times. The chain is built from TRBV7-2 and TRBJ2-5; weak D call: TRBD2 (5 bases). Looked up from germline, CDR1 is SGHTA and CDR2 is FQGNSA. The CDR3 spans 14 residues. The V end lost 5 bases, the J end lost 4 bases, and 14 bases lay between the germline ends. CDR3 coding DNA: TGTGCCAGCAGCCGGCGAGGGAATCGAGAGACCCAGTACTTC. It specifies CASSRRGNRETQYF.

This clonotype appeared many times. J is TRBJ2-3 and V is TRBV12-3 or TRBV12-4; no clear D gene. The CDR3 runs to 14 residues. Trimming left V 2 bases short and J 3 bases short, with 9 bases between. The CDR3 region is CASSLSPLTDTQYF. CDR3 DNA: TGTGCCAGCAGTTTAAGCCCCCTTACAGATACGCAGTATTTT.

V usage is TRBV27 and J usage is TRBJ1-1; D is ambiguous. This CDR3 comprises 13 residues. The germline V and J ends were trimmed by 2 bases and 4 bases, with 8 bases remaining between them. Germline V gene data show CDR1 as MNHEY and CDR2 as SMNVEV (reference sequence). CDR3 sequence: CASSLRTLTEAFF. CDR3 nucleotides: TGTGCCAGCAGTTTAAGGACTCTCACTGAAGCTTTCTTT.